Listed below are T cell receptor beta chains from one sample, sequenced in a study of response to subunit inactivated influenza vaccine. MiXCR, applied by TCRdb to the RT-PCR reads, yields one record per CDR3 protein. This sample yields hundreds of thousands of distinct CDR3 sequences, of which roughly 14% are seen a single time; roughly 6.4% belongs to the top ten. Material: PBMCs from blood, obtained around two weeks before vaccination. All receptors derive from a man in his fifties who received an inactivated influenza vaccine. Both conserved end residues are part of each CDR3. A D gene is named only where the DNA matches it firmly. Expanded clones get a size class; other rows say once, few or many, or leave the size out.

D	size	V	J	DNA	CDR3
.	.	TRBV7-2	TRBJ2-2	TGTGCCAGCAGCTTAACGTCCTGGGGCGGGGAGCTGTTTTTT	CASSLTSWGGELFF
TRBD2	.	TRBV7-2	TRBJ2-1	TGTGCCAGCAGTCGAGCGGGGGCCGTTGGTGAGCAGTTCTTC	CASSRAGAVGEQFF
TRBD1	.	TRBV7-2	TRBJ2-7	TGTGCCAGCAGCTTCCCTGGACAGGCCCAGTACTTC	CASSFPGQAQYF
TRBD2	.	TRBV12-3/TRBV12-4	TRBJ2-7	TGTGCCAGCAGGGGACTAGCGGGGGGCGAGCAGTACTTC	CASRGLAGGEQYF
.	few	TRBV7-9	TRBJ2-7	TGTGCCAGCAGCACCAACCAGGGAGTAGGGTACGAGCAGTACTTC	CASSTNQGVGYEQYF
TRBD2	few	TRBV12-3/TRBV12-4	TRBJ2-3	TGTGCCAGCAGTAGCGGGAGGGCCCCGGATACGCAGTATTTT	CASSSGRAPDTQYF
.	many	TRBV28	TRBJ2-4	TGTGCCAGCAGTTTAACAGGGCGGGAAAACATTCAGTACTTC	CASSLTGRENIQYF
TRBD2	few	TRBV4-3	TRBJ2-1	TGCGCCAGCAGCCAAGGACTAGCGAGGTCCTACAATGAGCAGTTCTTC	CASSQGLARSYNEQFF
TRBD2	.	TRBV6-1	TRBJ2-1	TGTGCCAGCAGTTTATCCTTCACTAGCGGGGGTTACAATGAGCAGTTCTTC	CASSLSFTSGGYNEQFF
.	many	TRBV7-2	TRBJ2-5	TGTGCCAGCAGCTTAGAAGAGAGGACCCAGTACTTC	CASSLEERTQYF
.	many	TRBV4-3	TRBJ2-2	TGCGCCAGCAGCCAAGATCTAGGGGGAGGAAACACCGGGGAGCTGTTTTTT	CASSQDLGGGNTGELFF
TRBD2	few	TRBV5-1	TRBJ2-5	TGCGCCAGCAGCTCCGGGGGGGGCAGCGGTGAGACCCAGTACTTC	CASSSGGGSGETQYF
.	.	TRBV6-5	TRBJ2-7	TGTGCCAGCAGTTACTCGCGCAGGGACTACGAGCAGTACTTC	CASSYSRRDYEQYF
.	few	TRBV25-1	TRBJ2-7	TGTGCCAGCAGGAGGGGCGACACCGTAAATTACGAGCAGTACTTC	CASRRGDTVNYEQYF
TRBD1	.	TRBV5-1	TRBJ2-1	TGCGCCAGCACGGGACAGACCTACAATGAGCAGTTCTTC	CASTGQTYNEQFF
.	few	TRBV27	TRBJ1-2	TGTGCCAGCAGCTTGAGGGAAAGTAACTATGGCTACACCTTC	CASSLRESNYGYTF
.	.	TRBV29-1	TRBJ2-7	TGCAGCGTTGCAGGCCGTCAGTTATCTGGGGGGCTATCCTACGAGCAGTACTTC	CSVAGRQLSGGLSYEQYF
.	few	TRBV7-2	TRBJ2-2	TGTGCCAGCAGCTTTAGGAGTTCCGGGGAGCTGTTTTTT	CASSFRSSGELFF
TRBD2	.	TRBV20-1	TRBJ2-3	TGCAGTGCTCAAGCAGCTAGCGGAGCTAGCACAGATACGCAGTATTTT	CSAQAASGASTDTQYF
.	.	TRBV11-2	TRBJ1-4	TGTGCCAGCAGCTTAGTCCTGGGGGTAGATGAAAAACTGTTTTTT	CASSLVLGVDEKLFF
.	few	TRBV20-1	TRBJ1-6	TGCAGTGCTAGAGCGACTAACGCTAGCTCCTATAATTCACCCCTCCACTTT	CSARATNASSYNSPLHF
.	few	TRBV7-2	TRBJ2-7	TGTGCCAGCAGCTCCTCAGCCTACGAGCAGTACTTC	CASSSSAYEQYF
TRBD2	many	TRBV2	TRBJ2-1	TGTGCCAGCAGCTGGGAGGCAGCGGGAGGTGTTAGAAATGAGCAGTTCTTC	CASSWEAAGGVRNEQFF
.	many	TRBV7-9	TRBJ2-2	TGTGCCAGCAGCCTCTCCTGGGGAAACACCGGGGAGCTGTTTTTT	CASSLSWGNTGELFF
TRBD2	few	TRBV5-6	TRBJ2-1	TGTGCCAGCAGCTTGTATAGCGGGGGAGAGTCCTACAATGAGCAGTTCTTC	CASSLYSGGESYNEQFF
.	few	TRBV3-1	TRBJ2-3	TGTGCCAGCAGCCAAGGCCTGGGAGAAGGAGATAGCACAGATACGCAGTATTTT	CASSQGLGEGDSTDTQYF
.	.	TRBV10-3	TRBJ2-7	TGTGCCATCAGTGGAATTTCTTCCTACGAGCAGTACTTC	CAISGISSYEQYF
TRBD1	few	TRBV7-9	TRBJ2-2	TGTGCCAGCACGCTTCCTACAGGGGCGGACACCGGGGAGCTGTTTTTT	CASTLPTGADTGELFF
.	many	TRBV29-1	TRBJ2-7	TGCAGCCGAAAGGGCTCCTACGAGCAGTACTTC	CSRKGSYEQYF
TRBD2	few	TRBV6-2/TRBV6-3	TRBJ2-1	TGTGCCAGCTGCCGGGCGGGAGGGCCTTCAAATGAGCAGTTCTTC	CASCRAGGPSNEQFF